This record concerns one T cell receptor beta chain sequence. The antigen is undetermined. Clones were read by immunoSEQ multiplex PCR, and TCRdb kept only the in-frame ones, dropping some. The top ten hold about 8.6% of the sample, which has 130,000 or so clones, roughly 88% seen once. The sample comes from a study of T cell responses to AZD1222 COVID-19 vaccine. Overall study findings and caveats: Mostly white British, mostly female donors; authors suggested clonal diversity may be underestimated. With two AZD1222 doses given, Spike-specific TCR breadth and depth both rose. Variant regions that are unmutated are reportedly the target of nearly half of spike-specific TCRs. The peak T cell response came first, and repertoires were sampled only after it.

Trimming removed 1 base from V and 7 bases from J, with 14 bases in between. The CDR3 is made up of 14 amino acids. Germline CDR1 and CDR2: MNHNS and SASEGT. This specimen was peripheral blood, taken on day 0 of AZD1222 vaccination. V gene TRBV6-1 combines with J gene TRBJ2-7, with no clear D. This receptor was obtained from an adult in good health. CDR3 residues: CASSEEAAGLEQYF. DNA of the CDR3: TGTGCCAGCAGTGAAGAGGCGGCAGGCTTAGAGCAGTACTTC.